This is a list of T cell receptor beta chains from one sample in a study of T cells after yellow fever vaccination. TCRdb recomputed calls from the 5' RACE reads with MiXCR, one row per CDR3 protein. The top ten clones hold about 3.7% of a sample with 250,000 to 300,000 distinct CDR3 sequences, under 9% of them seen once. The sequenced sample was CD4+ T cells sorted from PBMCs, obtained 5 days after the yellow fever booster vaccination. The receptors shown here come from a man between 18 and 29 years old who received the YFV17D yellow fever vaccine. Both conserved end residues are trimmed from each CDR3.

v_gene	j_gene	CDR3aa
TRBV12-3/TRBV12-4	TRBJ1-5	ASSLSATGSGGINQPQH
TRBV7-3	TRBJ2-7	ASSPGTGRYEQY
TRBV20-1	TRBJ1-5	SATDRSNQPQH
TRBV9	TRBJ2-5	ASSVGVNQETQY
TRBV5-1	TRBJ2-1	ASSLEAGSQF
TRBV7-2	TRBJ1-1	ASTLGRANTEAF
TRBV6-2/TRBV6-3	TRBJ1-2	AARDTSNYGYT
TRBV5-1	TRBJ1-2	ASSWISGQDGYT
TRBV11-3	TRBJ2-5	ASSPETRGTQY
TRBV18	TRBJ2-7	ASSPGQGTGPREQY
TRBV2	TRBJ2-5	ASSAMGSREGVETQY
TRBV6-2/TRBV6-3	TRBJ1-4	ASSYPDLWIPVLF
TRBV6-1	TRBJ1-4	ASSESDVPMEKLF
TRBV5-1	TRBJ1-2	ASSPAQGGYGYT
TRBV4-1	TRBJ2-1	ASSQPQGSGGNNEQF
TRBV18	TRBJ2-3	ASSPNTGLAGGHTDTQY
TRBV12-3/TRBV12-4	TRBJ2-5	ASTPRQQETQY
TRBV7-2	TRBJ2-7	ASSRYSGGSYEQY
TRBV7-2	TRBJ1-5	ASSLETVRSGQPQH
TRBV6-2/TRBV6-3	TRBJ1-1	ARLTGNTEAF
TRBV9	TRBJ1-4	ASSVFPDNEKLF
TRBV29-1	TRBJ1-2	SVEGDSYGYT
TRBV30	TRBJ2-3	AWTWGGTSEISDTQY
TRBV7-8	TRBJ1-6	ASSSASSYNSPLH
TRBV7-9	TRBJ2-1	ASSSGQGGRYNEQF
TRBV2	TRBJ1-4	ASSEGGAGEKLF
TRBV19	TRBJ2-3	ASSIPGTGSTDTQY
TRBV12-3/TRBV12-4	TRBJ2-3	ATGGGAPVTQY
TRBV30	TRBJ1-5	AWSNGGFDQPQH
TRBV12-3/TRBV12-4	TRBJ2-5	ASTTTLRGWETQY
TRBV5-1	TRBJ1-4	ASTKRGTDSAKNWPTNEKLF
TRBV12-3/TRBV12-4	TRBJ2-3	ASSFRWAASDTQY
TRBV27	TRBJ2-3	ASSRLGLPLGDTQY
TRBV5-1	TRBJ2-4	ASSLGGAKNIHY
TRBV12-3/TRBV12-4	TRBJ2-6	ASRQTSGHGANVLT
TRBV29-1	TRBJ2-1	SVLQHYNEQF
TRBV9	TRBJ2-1	ASSVEAGSYNEQF
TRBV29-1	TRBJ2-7	SVGTGTTHEQY
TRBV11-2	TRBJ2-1	ASSLVRVQEDNEQF
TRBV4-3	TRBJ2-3	ASKLTGATDTQY
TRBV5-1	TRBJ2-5	ASSFATRGGDQY
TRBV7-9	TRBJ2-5	ASSLATGAETQY
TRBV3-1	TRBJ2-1	ASSPESPGLAAYNEQF